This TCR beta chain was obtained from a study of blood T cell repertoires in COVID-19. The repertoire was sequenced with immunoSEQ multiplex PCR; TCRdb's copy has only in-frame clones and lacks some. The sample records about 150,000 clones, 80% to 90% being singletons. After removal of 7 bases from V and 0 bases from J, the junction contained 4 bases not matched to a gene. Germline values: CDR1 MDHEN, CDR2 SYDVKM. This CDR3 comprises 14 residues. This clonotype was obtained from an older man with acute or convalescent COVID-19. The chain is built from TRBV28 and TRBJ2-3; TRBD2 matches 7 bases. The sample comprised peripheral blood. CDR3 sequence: CASKISGSTDTQYF. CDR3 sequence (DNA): TGTGCCAGCAAGATTAGCGGGAGCACAGATACGCAGTATTTT.